These 28 T cell receptor beta chains were sequenced from one sample in a study of metastatic and nonmetastatic thyroid tumors. TCRdb redid the clone calls on the PCR reads using MiXCR. The sample includes about 92,000 clones, 14% to 15% of them seen just once. Ahead of thyroid surgery, no patient had received treatment of any kind. Source material: blood. The receptors originated from a female donor with papillary thyroid cancer or a benign thyroid nodule (not recorded which). Some clones in this sample may be carry-over from other donors' samples.

This clone came up a few times. A much larger clone sits a single nucleotide away, making a read error possible. The rearrangement links TRBV6-2 or TRBV6-3 to TRBJ1-6, with 7 bases lining up with TRBD1. Germline CDR1 reads MNHEY; CDR2 reads SVGEGT. The CDR3 is 17 amino acids. CDR3 nucleotide sequence: TGCGCCAGCAGCCCCCACAGGGGCGTGATATTTGATTCACCCCTCCACTTT. Translated, it gives CASSPHRGVIFDSPLHF.

This clone was seen ten or more times. V gene TRBV2 combines with J gene TRBJ1-2; D uncertain. The CDR3 sequence is 13 residues long. Looked up from germline, CDR1 is SNHLY and CDR2 is FYNNEI. Trimming left V 4 bases short and J 8 bases short, with 14 bases between. The CDR3 DNA sequence: TGTGCCAGCAGTGGAATCGGGGTGGGGGGCTACACCTTC. Residues: CASSGIGVGGYTF.

This clone was seen at least ten times. V usage is TRBV5-1 and J usage is TRBJ2-2, with a tentative D call TRBD1 (6 bases). The germline V gene has CDR1 SGHRS and CDR2 YFSETQ. This CDR3 spans 14 amino acids. Trimming cost V 3 bases and J 6 bases, with 12 bases left between them. This CDR3 is CASSSLQGSGELFF. The CDR3 DNA reads as TGCGCCAGCAGCTCGTTACAGGGATCCGGGGAGCTGTTTTTT.

This clone has a count of ten or more. This sample includes further DNA sequences coding for the same CDR3. The chain joins TRBV28 to TRBJ1-4; D call uncertain. Germline V gives CDR1 MDHEN, CDR2 SYDVKM. This CDR3 has 13 residues. V was pared by 6 bases and J by 5 bases, with 10 bases between. Here the CDR3 DNA reads TGTGCCAGCAGGATCCGAGGGAATGAAAAACTGTTTTTT. As protein: CASRIRGNEKLFF.

This clone was detected ten times or more. The chain uses TRBV6-1 and TRBJ2-7; 8 nucleotides line up with TRBD1. This CDR3 contains 15 residues. Germline V gene sequence: CDR1 MNHNS, CDR2 SASEGT. The trim removed 5 bases at V and 4 bases at J, leaving 10 bases unmatched. This CDR3 reads CASSPIRQGMYEQYF. The CDR3 region has the DNA TGTGCCAGCAGTCCCATCCGACAGGGGATGTACGAGCAGTACTTC.

This clone was recorded at least ten times. This sequence joins TRBV7-2 and TRBJ2-7; 9 bases are a match to TRBD1. The trim removed 5 bases at V and 2 bases at J, leaving 7 bases unmatched. Germline CDR1 and CDR2: SGHTA and FQGNSA. The CDR3 has 15 residues. The CDR3 coding sequence is TGTGCCAGCAGCCGGGACAGGGAAGTTACCTACGAGCAGTACTTC. Amino acids: CASSRDREVTYEQYF.

This clone is termed medium-sized. The rearrangement joins TRBV6-1 to TRBJ2-7; 9 positions match TRBD1. The junction had 6 bases not matched to a gene; V was cut back by 6 bases and J by 0 bases. This CDR3 is 15 amino acids long. Germline CDR1 and CDR2: MNHNS and SASEGT. As DNA, the CDR3 is TGTGCCAGCAGCCAAGGGGGACAGGGCTCCTACGAGCAGTACTTC. Translating gives CASSQGGQGSYEQYF.

In this sample, this clone turned up once. The rearrangement links TRBV7-2 to TRBJ2-4; D may be TRBD2 (6 bases). From germline, CDR1 is SGHTA and CDR2 FQGNSA. CDR3 size: 15 residues. The V end lost 5 bases, the J end lost 1 base, and 12 bases lay between the germline ends. As DNA, the CDR3 is TGTGCCAGCAGCCCCGGGAGCTCTGCCAAAAACATTCAGTACTTC. Its translation: CASSPGSSAKNIQYF.

This clone has at least ten counts. The genes are TRBV15 and TRBJ1-2; weak D call: TRBD1 (5 bases). V lost 0 bases and J lost 8, with 13 bases in between. The length of the CDR3 is 14 residues. Germline V lookup: CDR1 LNHNV, CDR2 YYDKDF (reference sequence). CDR3 nucleotide sequence: TGTGCCACCAGCAGAGATATGGGGGGTCCGGGCTACACCTTC. This gives the protein CATSRDMGGPGYTF.

A word on this clone: This may arise from a read error, as a much more abundant clone is one base away. This sequence joins TRBV5-6 and TRBJ2-7, with 9 positions matching TRBD1. The CDR3 totals 14 residues. Trimming cost V 0 bases and J 4 bases; bases outside gene matches: 2. The germline V gene has CDR1 SGHDT and CDR2 YYEEEE. CDR3 region: CASSLADRGYEQYF. The CDR3 coding sequence is TGTGCCAGCAGCTTGGCGGACAGGGGTTACGAGCAGTACTTC.

A word on this clone: This may come from a read error, since a much larger clone is one base off. The chain uses TRBV11-2 and TRBJ2-5; no clear D gene. The V gene's germline CDR1 is SGHAT and CDR2 FQNNGV. The CDR3 spans 12 residues. The CDR3 region has the DNA TGTGCCAGCAGCTCCAGAAAAGAGACCAAGTACTTC. It codes for CASSSRKETKYF.

This clone has ten or more counts. The chain employs TRBV25-1 and TRBJ2-6; 7 bases fit TRBD1. V was clipped by 2 bases and J by 1 base; unmatched bases: 11. CDR3 length: 19 amino acids. Germline V CDR1 and CDR2: MGHDK, SYGVNS. CDR3 loop: CASSEGRRTGASGANVLTF. CDR3 DNA: TGTGCCAGCAGTGAAGGAAGGAGGACAGGCGCATCTGGGGCCAACGTCCTGACTTTC.

This clone was found many times. This chain joins TRBV3-1 and TRBJ1-4; D unclear. CDR1 and CDR2 (germline): LGHDT, YNNKEL (reference sequence). V lost 2 bases and J 14 bases, leaving 9 bases between the germline ends. The CDR3 loop spans 11 amino acids. The CDR3 DNA reads as TGTGCCAGCAGCCAATCCACTCTCCTGTTTTTT. Translated, it gives CASSQSTLLFF.

This clone was recorded many times. V is TRBV5-4 and J is TRBJ2-7, with 7 bases aligning to TRBD1. Germline trimming cut 0 bases from V and 0 bases from J; bases unmatched to any gene: 9. The CDR3 extends over 17 amino acids. The germline gives CDR1 SGHNT, CDR2 YYREEE (reference sequence). CDR3 loop: CASSLGGQHLYSYEQYF. CDR3 in DNA: TGTGCCAGCAGCTTGGGGGGACAGCACCTCTACTCCTACGAGCAGTACTTC.

This clone was seen a handful of times. This may arise from a read error, as a much more abundant clone is one base away. The V gene is TRBV27, the J gene TRBJ2-3; TRBD2 matches 12 bases. V was clipped by 5 bases and J by 2 bases; unmatched bases: 5. The CDR3 totals 16 residues. The V gene's germline CDR1 is MNHEY and CDR2 SMNVEV (reference sequence). The CDR3 DNA is TGTGCCAGCAGTAACCCTAGCGGGGGGGCCACAGATACGCAGTATTTT. Protein: CASSNPSGGATDTQYF.

This clone was detected many times. The genes are TRBV20-1 and TRBJ1-2; 10 bases are shared with TRBD1. Germline CDR1 is DFQATT and CDR2 is SNEGSKA (reference sequence). The CDR3 runs 13 residues. With V trimmed by 6 bases and J by 5 bases, 6 bases remained unmatched. The CDR3 loop is CSAWDRGHYGYTF. In nucleotides, the CDR3 is TGCAGTGCGTGGGACAGGGGCCATTATGGCTACACCTTC.

This clone has more than one count but fewer than ten. Other DNA variants within this sample encode the same CDR3. The chain employs TRBV14 and TRBJ2-3, with 8 bases matching TRBD1. V was clipped by 1 base and J by 5 bases; unmatched bases: 17. CDR3 length equals 19 residues. CDR1 is SGHDN, CDR2 FVKESK, per germline. The CDR3 coding sequence is TGTGCCAGCAGCCAAGCATTCCACCTCCGGGACAGGCAGGGAGATACGCAGTATTTT. Translation: CASSQAFHLRDRQGDTQYF.

As to this clone: This may be a read error, as it is one base from a much larger clone. V gene TRBV19 combines with J gene TRBJ1-2; D is possibly TRBD1 (6 bases). The CDR3 runs 14 residues. The germline V gene encodes CDR1 LNHDA and CDR2 SQIVND (reference sequence). Here the CDR3 reads CGSSTPHRVGGYTF. The CDR3, as DNA: TGTGGCAGTAGTACCCCACACAGGGTGGGCGGCTACACCTTC.

This clone has only a few counts. A much larger clone lies one base from this, so it may be a read error. This sequence joins TRBV12-3 or TRBV12-4 and TRBJ2-4, with 7 positions matching TRBD1. This CDR3 has 15 amino acids. The CDR3: CASSRDRDRKNIKYF. In DNA, the CDR3 is TGTGCCAGCAGTCGGGATAGGGACAGAAAAAACATTAAGTACTTC.

The sample holds many counts of this clone. J is TRBJ2-2 and V is TRBV4-2; 13 bases are a match to TRBD2. The CDR3 loop spans 18 amino acids. Trimming took 3 bases from V and 5 from J; bases not matched to a gene: 9. Per germline, CDR1 LGHNA and CDR2 YNFKEQ. As DNA, the CDR3 is TGTGCCAGCAGCCACGGACTAGCGGGGGCCCCGAGAACCGGGGAGCTGTTTTTT. It codes for CASSHGLAGAPRTGELFF.

This clone was recorded at least ten times. The V call is TRBV19, the J call TRBJ1-1; 10 bases line up with TRBD1. The CDR3 has 14 amino acids. V gave up 4 bases and J gave up 5 bases; unmatched junction bases: 4. The germline V gene has CDR1 LNHDA and CDR2 SQIVND (reference sequence). CDR3 bases: TGTGCCAGTAGTACCGGACAGGGGGTTACTGAAGCTTTCTTT. Its translation: CASSTGQGVTEAFF.

There are many counts of this clone. The chain joins TRBV12-3 or TRBV12-4 to TRBJ2-7; 8 nucleotides align to TRBD2. Trimming cost V 6 bases and J 6 bases; bases outside gene matches: 4. This CDR3 is 12 amino acids long. The CDR3 loop is CASSLGLAEQYF. DNA of the CDR3: TGTGCCAGCAGCCTCGGACTAGCCGAGCAGTACTTC.

This clone was picked up many times. The J gene is TRBJ1-5, the V gene TRBV6-2 or TRBV6-3; D call uncertain. The germline V gene has CDR1 MNHEY and CDR2 SVGEGT. V was pared by 6 bases and J by 7 bases, with 16 bases between. The CDR3 extends over 14 amino acids. The CDR3: CASRSVKEQQPQHF. Here the CDR3 DNA reads TGTGCCAGCAGGTCTGTGAAGGAACAACAGCCCCAGCATTTT.

As concerns this clone: This may be a read error: a much more frequent sequence differs by one nucleotide. This chain joins TRBV4-1 and TRBJ2-3; TRBD2 matches at 11 bases. The germline V gene encodes CDR1 MGHRA and CDR2 YSYEKL. V lost 4 bases and J lost 5; bases outside the gene matches: 8. CDR3 length equals 16 residues. The CDR3 is CASSLLPSGGQDTQYF. The CDR3, as DNA: TGCGCCAGCAGCCTACTCCCTAGCGGGGGGCAAGATACGCAGTATTTT.

This clone showed up many times. The rearrangement joins TRBV5-1 to TRBJ1-4; D is possibly TRBD1 (5 bases). Germline V gene sequence: CDR1 SGHRS, CDR2 YFSETQ. The CDR3 extends over 14 amino acids. V lost 2 bases and J 4 bases, leaving 9 bases between the germline ends. The CDR3 reads CASSLDSDNEKLFF. The DNA for the CDR3 is TGCGCCAGCAGCTTAGACAGTGATAATGAAAAACTGTTTTTT.

In this sample, this clone turned up a few times. A read error may explain this, as a much larger clone is one base away. The sample has other DNA sequences that encode this CDR3 too. V usage is TRBV7-2 and J usage is TRBJ1-1, with D uncertain. CDR3 length: 11 amino acids. Germline V gene sequence: CDR1 SGHTA, CDR2 FQGNSA. The CDR3 here is CASSRDSEAVF. CDR3 bases: TGTGCCAGCAGCAGAGATTCGGAGGCTGTCTTT.

This sequence joins TRBV4-1 and TRBJ2-3, with a possible D match to TRBD2 (7 bases). V shed 1 base and J shed 4 bases, with 15 bases lying between them. Germline values: CDR1 MGHRA, CDR2 YSYEKL. CDR3 size: 16 residues. CDR3 region: CASSQANGGPSDTQYF. The CDR3 DNA sequence: TGCGCCAGCAGCCAAGCCAACGGGGGGCCATCAGATACGCAGTATTTT.

Only a few counts were recorded for this clone. A much bigger clone sits one base away, suggesting this may be a read error. V gene TRBV2 combines with J gene TRBJ2-3; TRBD2 aligns across 9 bases. Unmatched junction bases numbered 12, after V lost 4 bases and J lost 1 base. CDR1 is SNHLY, CDR2 FYNNEI, per germline. CDR3 length: 18 amino acids. CDR3 residues: CASSGPAVLAGGTDTQYF. The CDR3 DNA reads TGTGCCAGCAGTGGCCCCGCAGTCTTAGCGGGGGGCACAGATACGCAGTATTTT.